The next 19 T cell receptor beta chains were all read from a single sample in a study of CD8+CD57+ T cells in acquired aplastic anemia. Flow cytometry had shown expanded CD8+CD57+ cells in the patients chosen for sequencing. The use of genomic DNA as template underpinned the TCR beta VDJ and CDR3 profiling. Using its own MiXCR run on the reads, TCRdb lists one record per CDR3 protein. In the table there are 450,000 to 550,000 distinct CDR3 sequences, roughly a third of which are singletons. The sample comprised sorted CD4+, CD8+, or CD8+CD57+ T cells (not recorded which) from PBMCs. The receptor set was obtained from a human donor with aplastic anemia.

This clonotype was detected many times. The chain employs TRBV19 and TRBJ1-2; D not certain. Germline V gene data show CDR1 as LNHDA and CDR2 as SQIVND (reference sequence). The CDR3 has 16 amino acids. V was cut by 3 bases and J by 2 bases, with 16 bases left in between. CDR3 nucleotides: TGTGCCAGTAGTATCTTGGAGCGAACAGCAAACTATGGCTACACCTTC. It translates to CASSILERTANYGYTF.

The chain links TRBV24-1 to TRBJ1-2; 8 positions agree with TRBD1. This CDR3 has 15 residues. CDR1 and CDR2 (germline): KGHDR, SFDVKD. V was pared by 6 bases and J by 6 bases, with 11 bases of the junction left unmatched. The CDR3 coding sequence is TGTGCCACCAGTACCACAGGACAGGGAACCAATGGCTACACCTTC. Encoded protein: CATSTTGQGTNGYTF.

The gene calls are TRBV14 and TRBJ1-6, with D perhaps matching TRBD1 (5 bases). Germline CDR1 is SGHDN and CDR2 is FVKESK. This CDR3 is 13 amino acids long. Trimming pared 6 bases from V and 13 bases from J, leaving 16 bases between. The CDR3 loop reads CASSHEPGWPLHF. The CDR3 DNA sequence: TGTGCCAGCAGTCACGAGCCAGGGTGGCCCCTCCACTTT.

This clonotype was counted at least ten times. The CDR3 region has the DNA TGTGCCAGCAGCTCGACAGGGGCCGGCAATCAGCCCCAGCATTTT. It translates to CASSSTGAGNQPQHF. The chain couples TRBV5-5 to TRBJ1-5; TRBD1 aligns across 8 bases. The CDR3 loop spans 15 amino acids. Germline loops: CDR1 SGHKS, CDR2 YYEKEE (reference sequence). J lost 2 bases, V lost 3 bases, and 4 bases had no gene match. Full variable domain (remainder filled in from reference TRBV5-5 and TRBJ1-5): DAGVTQSPTHLIKTRGQQVTLRCSPISGHKSVSWYQQVLGQGPQFIFQYYEKEERGRGNFPDRFSARQFPNYSSELNVNALLLGDSALYLCASSSTGAGNQPQHFGDGTRLSIL.

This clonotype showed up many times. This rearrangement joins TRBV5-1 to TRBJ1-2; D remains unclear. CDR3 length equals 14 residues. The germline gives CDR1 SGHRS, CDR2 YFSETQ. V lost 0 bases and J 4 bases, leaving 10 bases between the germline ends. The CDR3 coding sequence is TGCGCCAGCAGCTTGGATGTGGGCGCCTATGGCTACACCTTC. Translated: CASSLDVGAYGYTF.

The CDR3 spells CASSLVGQGNQPQHF. The CDR3 coding sequence is TGTGCCAGCAGCTTAGTTGGACAGGGTAATCAGCCCCAGCATTTT. This chain uses TRBV7-2 with TRBJ1-5; TRBD1 agrees at 8 bases. Germline CDR1 and CDR2: SGHTA and FQGNSA. The J segment lost 4 bases and the V segment lost 1 base, leaving 3 bases of the junction unmatched. The CDR3 sequence is 15 residues long.

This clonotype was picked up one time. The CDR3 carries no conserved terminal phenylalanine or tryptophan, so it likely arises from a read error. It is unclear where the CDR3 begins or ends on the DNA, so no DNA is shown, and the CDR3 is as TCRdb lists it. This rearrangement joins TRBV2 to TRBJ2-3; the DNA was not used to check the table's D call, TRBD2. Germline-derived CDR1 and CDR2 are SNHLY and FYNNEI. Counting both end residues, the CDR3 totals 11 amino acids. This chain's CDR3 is CASSLSFGRDY.

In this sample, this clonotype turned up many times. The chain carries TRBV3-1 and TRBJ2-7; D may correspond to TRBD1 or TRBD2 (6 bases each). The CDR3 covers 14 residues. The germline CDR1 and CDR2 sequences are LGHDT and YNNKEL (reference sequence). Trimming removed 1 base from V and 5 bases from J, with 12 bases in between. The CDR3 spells CASSQVGGTDEQYF. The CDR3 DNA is TGTGCCAGCAGCCAAGTAGGGGGGACGGACGAGCAGTACTTC.

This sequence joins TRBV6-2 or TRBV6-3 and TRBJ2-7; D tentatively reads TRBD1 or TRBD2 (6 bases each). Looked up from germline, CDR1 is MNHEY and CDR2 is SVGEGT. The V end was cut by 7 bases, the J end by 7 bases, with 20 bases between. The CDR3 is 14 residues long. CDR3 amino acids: CASIGDGGVGEQYF. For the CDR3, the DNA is TGTGCCAGCATTGGGGACGGGGGCGTCGGGGAGCAGTACTTC.

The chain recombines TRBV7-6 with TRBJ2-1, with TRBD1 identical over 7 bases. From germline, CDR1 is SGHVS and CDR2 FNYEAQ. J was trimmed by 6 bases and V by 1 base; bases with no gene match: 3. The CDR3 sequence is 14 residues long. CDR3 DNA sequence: TGTGCCAGCAGCTTAGTACAGGGGCTCAATGAGCAGTTCTTC. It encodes CASSLVQGLNEQFF.

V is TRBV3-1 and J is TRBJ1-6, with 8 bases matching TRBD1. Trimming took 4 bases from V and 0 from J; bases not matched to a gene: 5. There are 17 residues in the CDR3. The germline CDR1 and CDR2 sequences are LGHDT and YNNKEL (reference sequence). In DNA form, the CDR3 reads TGTGCCAGCAGCCTCGGGACAGGTAGCTCCTATAATTCACCCCTCCACTTT. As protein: CASSLGTGSSYNSPLHF.

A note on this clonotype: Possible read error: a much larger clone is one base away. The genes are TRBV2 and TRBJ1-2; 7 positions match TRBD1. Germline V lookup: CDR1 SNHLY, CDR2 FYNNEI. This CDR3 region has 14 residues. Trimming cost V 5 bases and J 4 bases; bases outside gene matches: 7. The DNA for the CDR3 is TGTGCCAGCAGTTACAGGGGACAGCCCTATGGCTACACCTTC. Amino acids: CASSYRGQPYGYTF.

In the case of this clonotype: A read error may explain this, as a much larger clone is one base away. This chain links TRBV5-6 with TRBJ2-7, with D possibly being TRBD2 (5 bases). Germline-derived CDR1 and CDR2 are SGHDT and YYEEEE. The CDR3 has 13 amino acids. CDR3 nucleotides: TGTGCCAGCAGCTGGAGCGGACTGCGCGAGCAGCACTTC. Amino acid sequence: CASSWSGLREQHF.

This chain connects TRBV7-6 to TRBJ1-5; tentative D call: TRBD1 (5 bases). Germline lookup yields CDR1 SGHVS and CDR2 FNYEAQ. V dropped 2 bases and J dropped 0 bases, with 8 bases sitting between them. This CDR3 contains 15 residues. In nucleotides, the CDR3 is TGTGCCAGCAGCTTAATAGGGGATAGCAATCAGCCCCAGCATTTT. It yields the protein CASSLIGDSNQPQHF. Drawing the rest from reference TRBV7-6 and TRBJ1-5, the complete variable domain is GAGVSQSPRYKVTKRGQDVALRCDPISGHVSLYWYRQALGQGPEFLTYFNYEAQQDKSGLPNDRFSAERPEGSISTLTIQRTEQRDSAMYRCASSLIGDSNQPQHFGDGTRLSIL.

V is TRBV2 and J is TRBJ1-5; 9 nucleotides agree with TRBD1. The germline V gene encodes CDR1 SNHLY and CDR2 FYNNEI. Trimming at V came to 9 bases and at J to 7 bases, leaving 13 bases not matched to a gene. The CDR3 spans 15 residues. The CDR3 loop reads CARTSLGQGIQPQHF. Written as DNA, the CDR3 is TGTGCCAGGACCTCATTGGGACAGGGTATACAGCCCCAGCATTTT.

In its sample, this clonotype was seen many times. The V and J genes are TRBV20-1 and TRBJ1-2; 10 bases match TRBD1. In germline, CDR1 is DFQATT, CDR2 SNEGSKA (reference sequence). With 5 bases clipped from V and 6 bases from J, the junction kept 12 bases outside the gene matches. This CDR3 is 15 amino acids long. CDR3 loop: CSAYPGQGDTHGYTF. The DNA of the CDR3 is TGCAGTGCTTACCCTGGACAGGGGGATACCCATGGCTACACCTTC.

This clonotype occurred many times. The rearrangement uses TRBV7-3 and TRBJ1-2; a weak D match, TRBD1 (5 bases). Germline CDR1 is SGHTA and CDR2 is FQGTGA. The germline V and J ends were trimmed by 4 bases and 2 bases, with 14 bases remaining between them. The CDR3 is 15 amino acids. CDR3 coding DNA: TGTGCCAGCAGCTCCCAGCCAGGGTTAAACTATGGCTACACCTTC. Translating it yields CASSSQPGLNYGYTF. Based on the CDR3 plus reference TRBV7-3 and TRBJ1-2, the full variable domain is GAGVSQTPSNKVTEKGKYVELRCDPISGHTALYWYRQSLGQGPEFLIYFQGTGAADDSGLPNDRFFAVRPEGSVSTLKIQRTERGDSAVYLCASSSQPGLNYGYTFGSGTRLTVV.

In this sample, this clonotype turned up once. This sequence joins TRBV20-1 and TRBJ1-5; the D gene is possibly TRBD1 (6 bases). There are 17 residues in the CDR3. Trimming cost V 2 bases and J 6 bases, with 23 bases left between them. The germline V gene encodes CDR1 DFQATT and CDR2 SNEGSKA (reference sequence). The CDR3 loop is CSARKETGAPFGQPQHF. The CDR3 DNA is TGCAGTGCTAGAAAGGAGACAGGAGCCCCGTTCGGTCAGCCCCAGCATTTT.

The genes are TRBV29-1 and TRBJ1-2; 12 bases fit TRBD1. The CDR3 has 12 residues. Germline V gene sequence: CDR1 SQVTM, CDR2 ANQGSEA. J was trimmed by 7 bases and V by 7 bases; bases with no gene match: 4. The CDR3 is CSAGQGAFGYTF. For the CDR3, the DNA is TGCAGCGCGGGACAGGGGGCGTTTGGCTACACCTTC.